Reported below is one T cell receptor beta chain. Antigen: not known. The entry originates in a study of T-cell reconstitution after alpha-beta-depleted transplantation in children. Study-wide results and caveats: Newly produced T cells mostly accounted for T-cell counts and diversity one year post-transplant. Day-60 TCRbeta diversity that was high in some patients was derived from surviving recipient T cells and thymic progenitors. About two months after transplant, alpha-beta T cells reportedly came from several hundred expanded graft clones.

V gave up 6 bases and J gave up 1 base, with 15 bases separating them. The CDR3 is 15 residues long. It was with unique molecular identifiers that the TCRbeta library was prepared. TCRdb fed the PCR reads into MiXCR, producing one record per CDR3 protein. The sample includes 55,000 to 70,000 distinct CDR3 sequences, under 13% of them seen just once. This TCR was sampled from a boy under 18 with acute myeloid leukemia, due to receive a stem cell transplant. The sample was PBMCs, taken before TCRalphabeta/CD19-depleted stem cell transplant. V and J are TRBV12-3 or TRBV12-4 and TRBJ1-2, with a possible D match to TRBD1 (5 bases). The CDR3 region is CASRVGGEGNYGYTF. The CDR3 DNA reads TGTGCCAGCAGGGTCGGGGGGGAAGGTAACTATGGCTACACCTTC.